The present T cell receptor beta chain was sequenced within a study of regulatory T cells in long-lasting Graves disease. Turning to the study itself: Positivity for TSH receptor antibodies plus over 5 years of antithyroid drugs meant persistent Graves' disease.

Concerning this clonotype itself: The antigen is unknown.

V shed 9 bases and J 0 bases; nucleotides not matched to a gene: 2. This CDR3 region has 13 residues. Overall study results and limits: Persistent disease showed a preference for TRBV28, TRBJ1-2 and TRBJ2-5. The persistent group shared some 2,700 public clonotypes, more than the approximately 970 shared by new patients.

Regarding time point: persistent/refractory GD, antithyroid drugs over 5 years with positive TRAb. Following extraction of RNA from PBMCs, that RNA was used to make the TCR library. TCR beta libraries were built with iRepertoire HTBI primers and Arm-PCR of CDR3 regions. TCRdb redid the calling of the multiplex PCR reads with MiXCR, one entry per CDR3 protein. The sample contains roughly 400,000 distinct CDR3 sequences, roughly a fifth of which appear only once. The chain has TRBV12-3 or TRBV12-4 and TRBJ2-3; 8 nucleotides align to TRBD1. The TCR comes from a female donor with Graves disease. The sequenced sample was peripheral blood mononuclear cells (PBMCs), obtained when the disease was refractory, from a patient treated with antithyroid drugs. Here the CDR3 reads CASQGASTDTQYF. The CDR3 DNA is TGTGCCAGTCAGGGGGCGAGCACAGATACGCAGTATTTT.